This T cell receptor beta chain was identified during a study of shared T cell receptors in the human thymus. The sample holds a few counts of this clone. This table comes from immunoSEQ multiplex PCR, and its TCRdb copy is limited to in-frame clones, with some not included. The table records 600,000 or so clones, approximately 89% of them present only once. With 6 bases removed from V and 8 bases from J, the gap between germline ends came to 7 bases. From germline, CDR1 is MNHEY and CDR2 SVGAGI. This CDR3 has 11 amino acids. These data are also associated with another study on human thymus T cells. According to that study: The people who donated were healthy Finnish babies having corrective surgery for congenital heart defects. The study used thymus tissue resected during corrective heart surgery. Related research described strongly overlapping thymic repertoires in unrelated people.

The chain couples TRBV6-5 to TRBJ2-2; no definite D call. Specimen: thymocytes. This TCR was sampled from a boy younger than two with a congenital heart defect. CDR3 loop: CASSFRGELFF. The CDR3 DNA reads TGTGCCAGCAGCTTTAGAGGGGAGCTGTTTTTT.